This entry lists 7 T cell receptor beta chains sequenced from one sample in a study of chemoradiotherapy in HPV16-positive cancers. This table comes from immunoSEQ multiplex PCR, and its TCRdb copy is limited to in-frame clones, with some not included. The sample shows under 7,000 clones, 80% of them seen only once. This material was acquired from a patient who underwent chemoradiotherapy. These receptor sequences come from a human donor with HPV-associated anogenital cancer.

In this sample, this clone turned up a few times. This chain joins TRBV10-3 and TRBJ1-1, with D unresolved. The V end lost 11 bases, the J end lost 1 base, and 14 bases lay between the germline ends. The CDR3 runs 13 residues. CDR1 is ENHRY and CDR2 is SYGVKD in the germline V gene. The CDR3 spells CALSSAGNTEAFF. CDR3 DNA sequence: TGTGCCCTATCATCGGCCGGGAACACTGAAGCTTTCTTT.

This clone showed up just a few times. The CDR3 region has the DNA TGCGCCAGCAGGGGAGCAGGGTTGGACACTGAAGCTTTCTTT. It encodes CASRGAGLDTEAFF. The rearrangement links TRBV10-2 to TRBJ1-1, with a tentative D call TRBD1 (5 bases). Germline lookup yields CDR1 WSHSY and CDR2 SAAADI. The CDR3 has 14 residues. V was clipped by 6 bases and J by 3 bases, with 14 bases between them.

The gene calls are TRBV27 and TRBJ1-2; a possible D gene is TRBD1 (6 bases). CDR1 and CDR2 from the germline V gene are MNHEY and SMNVEV (reference sequence). Trimming pared 3 bases from V and 6 bases from J, leaving 20 bases between. The CDR3 loop spans 16 amino acids. CDR3 protein: CASSLSGGRDIDGYTF. The CDR3 nucleotides are TGTGCCAGCAGTTTGAGTGGGGGCAGAGATATTGATGGCTACACCTTC.

This clone was observed a few times. The chain couples TRBV19 to TRBJ1-6, with D possibly being TRBD1 (6 bases). CDR1 and CDR2 (germline): LNHDA, SQIVND (reference sequence). The CDR3 runs to 16 residues. V was cut by 6 bases and J by 0 bases, with 12 bases left in between. In DNA form, the CDR3 reads TGTGCCAGTAGAGGGGGAAGTAGCTCCTATAATTCACCCCTCCACTTT. Its protein product is CASRGGSSSYNSPLHF.

With respect to this clone: A read error may account for a junction end that differs from germline. Other DNA sequences from this sample encode an identical CDR3 as well. The V and J genes are TRBV19 and TRBJ2-6; 10 bases fit TRBD1. Germline loops: CDR1 LNHDA, CDR2 SQIVND (reference sequence). CDR3 size: 22 residues. DNA of the CDR3: TGTGCCAGTAGTATAGGGAGACTGGGACAGGGGTCCTCTGGATCTGGGGCCAACGTCCTAACTTTC. This translates into CASSIGRLGQGSSGSGANVLTF. Filled out from reference TRBV19 and TRBJ2-6, the complete variable domain reads DGGITQSPKYLFRKEGQNVTLSCEQNLNHDAMYWYRQDPGQGLRLIYYSQIVNDFQKGDIAEGYSVSREKKESFPLTVTSAQKNPTAFYLCASSIGRLGQGSSGSGANVLTFGAGSRLTVL.

V usage is TRBV11-3 and J usage is TRBJ2-1, with D unclear. With 4 bases removed from V and 10 bases from J, the gap between germline ends came to 17 bases. The CDR3 extends over 14 amino acids. Germline V lookup: CDR1 SGHNT, CDR2 YENEEA. CDR3 bases: TGTGCCAGCAGCTCACCTAATCGGCCCGGCGAGCAGTTCTTC. Encoded protein: CASSSPNRPGEQFF. The full variable domain, in which reference TRBV11-3 and TRBJ2-1 provide the parts outside the CDR3, is EAGVVQSPRYKIIEKKQPVAFWCNPISGHNTLYWYLQNLGQGPELLIRYENEEAVDDSQLPKDRFSAERLKGVDSTLKIQPAELGDSAVYLCASSSPNRPGEQFFGPGTRLTVL.

This clone was recorded a few times. The V gene is TRBV29-1, the J gene TRBJ1-6, with 9 bases fitting TRBD1. V lost 7 bases, J lost 7 bases, and 5 bases stayed unmatched. This CDR3 has 13 amino acids. CDR1 is SQVTM, CDR2 ANQGSEA, per germline. The CDR3 sequence is CSASTGGNSPLHF. The CDR3, as DNA: TGCAGCGCCTCGACAGGGGGGAATTCACCCCTCCACTTT.